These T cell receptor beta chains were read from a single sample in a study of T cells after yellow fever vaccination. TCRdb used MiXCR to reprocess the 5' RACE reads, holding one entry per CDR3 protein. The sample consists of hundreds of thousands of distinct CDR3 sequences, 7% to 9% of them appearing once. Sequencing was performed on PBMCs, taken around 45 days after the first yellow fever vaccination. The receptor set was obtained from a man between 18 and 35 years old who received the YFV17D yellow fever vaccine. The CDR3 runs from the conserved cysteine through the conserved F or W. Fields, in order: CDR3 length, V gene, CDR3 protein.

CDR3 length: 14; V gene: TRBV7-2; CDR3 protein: CASSSYRGGDTQYF
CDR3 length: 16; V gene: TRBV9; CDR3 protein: CASSETGGTSGNTIYF
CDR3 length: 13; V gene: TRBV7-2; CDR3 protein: CASSFQGLDGYTF
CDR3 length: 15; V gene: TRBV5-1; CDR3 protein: CASSLGGTGSYEQYF
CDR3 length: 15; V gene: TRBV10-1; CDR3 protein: CASSDTGNPYNEQFF
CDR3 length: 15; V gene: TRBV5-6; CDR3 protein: CASSLLATGWNEQFF
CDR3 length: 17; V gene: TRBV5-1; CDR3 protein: CASTRQTAGGATYEQYF
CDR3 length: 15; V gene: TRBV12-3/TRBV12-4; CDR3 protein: CASSLLAGLAGELFF
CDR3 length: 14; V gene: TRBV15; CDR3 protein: CATSRPGFPYEQYF
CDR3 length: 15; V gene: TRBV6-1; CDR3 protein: CASSEEAGLNYGYTF
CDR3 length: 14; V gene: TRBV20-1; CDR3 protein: CSAYRVGSTDTQYF
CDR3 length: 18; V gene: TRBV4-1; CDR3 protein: CASSQDSTSGGDSDTQYF
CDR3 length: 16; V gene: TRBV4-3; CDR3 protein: CASSQGPTRLNQPQHF
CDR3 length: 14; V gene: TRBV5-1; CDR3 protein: CASSFGGRQETQYF
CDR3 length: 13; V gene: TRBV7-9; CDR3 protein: CASSLQGRQPQHF
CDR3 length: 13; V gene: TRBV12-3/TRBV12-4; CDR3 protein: CASSPGVLGPQHF
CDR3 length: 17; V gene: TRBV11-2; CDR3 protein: CASSLDLPGARRNGYTF
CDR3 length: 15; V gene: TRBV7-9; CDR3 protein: CASSEQGSTGEKLFF
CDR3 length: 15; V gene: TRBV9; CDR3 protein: CASNPGTEATDTQYF
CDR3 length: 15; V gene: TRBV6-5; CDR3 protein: CASQSHSPNGGEQFF
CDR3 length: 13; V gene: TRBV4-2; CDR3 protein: CASRGLPNTEAFF
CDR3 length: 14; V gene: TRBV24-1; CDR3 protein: CATSDLEGTDTQYF
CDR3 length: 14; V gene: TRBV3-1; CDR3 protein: CASSQGLAKNIQYF
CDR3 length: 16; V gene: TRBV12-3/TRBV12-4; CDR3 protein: CASSPRVQGTGNTIYF
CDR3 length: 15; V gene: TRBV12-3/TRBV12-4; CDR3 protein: CASSLGGAGGQPQHF
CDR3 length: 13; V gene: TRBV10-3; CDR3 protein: CAISELYTGELFF
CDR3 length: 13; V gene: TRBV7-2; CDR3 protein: CASSLARLEKLFF
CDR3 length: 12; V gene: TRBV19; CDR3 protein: CASKSGANVLTF
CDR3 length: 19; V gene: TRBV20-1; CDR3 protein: CSARDPWPSGGPVTGELFF
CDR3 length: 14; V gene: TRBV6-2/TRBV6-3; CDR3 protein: CASSTLGGDYGYTF
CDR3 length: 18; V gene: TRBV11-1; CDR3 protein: CASSLVSRTATSTDTQYF
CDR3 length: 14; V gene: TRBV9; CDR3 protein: CASSFRTGPYEQYF
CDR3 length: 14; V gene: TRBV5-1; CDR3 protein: CASSWGGGGTEAFF
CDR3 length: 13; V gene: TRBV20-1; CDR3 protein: CSAVRGHRPEAFF
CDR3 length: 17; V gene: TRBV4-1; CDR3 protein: CASSPLPPSIAKNIQYF
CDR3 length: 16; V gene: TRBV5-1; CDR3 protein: CASSLGRALNTGELFF
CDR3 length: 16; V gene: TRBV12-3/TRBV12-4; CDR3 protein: CASTRTEKRRNYGYTF
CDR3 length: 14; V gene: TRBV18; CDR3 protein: CASSPGTLGTEAFF
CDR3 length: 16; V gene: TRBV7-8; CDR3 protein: CASSPRGRGHREGYTF
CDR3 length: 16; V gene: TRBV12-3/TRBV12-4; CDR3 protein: CASSTITGSAGNTIYF
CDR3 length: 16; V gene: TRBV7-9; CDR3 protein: CASSPSTGRGFNGYTF
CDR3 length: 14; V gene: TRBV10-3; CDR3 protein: CAISPDAPAGELFF
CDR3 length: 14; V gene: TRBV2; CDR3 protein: CANDRDERADTQYF
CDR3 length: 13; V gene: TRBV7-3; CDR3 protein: CASSLGGMGEQYF
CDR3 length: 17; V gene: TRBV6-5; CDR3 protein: CASSYSIVGGANYGYTF
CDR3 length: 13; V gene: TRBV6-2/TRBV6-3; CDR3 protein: CASSYMPVRPQHF
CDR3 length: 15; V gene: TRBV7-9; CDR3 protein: CASSPRGRNNSPLHF